These 21 T cell receptor beta chains share one sample of origin, sequenced in a study of CD8 T cells in Susac syndrome. RNA in amounts of about 0.45 to 1 ug was reverse transcribed with random hexamers. From the immunoSEQ multiplex PCR reads, TCRdb called clonotypes with MiXCR, one entry per CDR3 protein. The table lists about 120,000 distinct CDR3 sequences, around 90% of them singletons. Sequencing used CD8+ T cells from PBMCs. These TCRs come from a human donor in good health.

J is TRBJ1-3 and V is TRBV20-1, with D uncertain. Germline V gives CDR1 DFQATT, CDR2 SNEGSKA (reference sequence). CDR3 length: 12 amino acids. Trimming shortened V by 0 bases and J by 4 bases, and 4 bases separated the two germline ends. CDR3 coding DNA: TGCAGTGCTAGAGATGGAGGAAACACCATATATTTT. Translated: CSARDGGNTIYF.

J is TRBJ2-1 and V is TRBV19; 11 bases line up with TRBD2. With V trimmed by 1 base and J by 4 bases, 6 bases remained unmatched. CDR1 and CDR2 from the germline V gene are LNHDA and SQIVND (reference sequence). The CDR3 sequence is 17 residues long. Here the CDR3 reads CASSIAPGLAVYNEQFF. For the CDR3, the DNA is TGTGCCAGTAGTATAGCCCCGGGACTAGCGGTGTACAATGAGCAGTTCTTC.

The rearrangement joins TRBV4-3 to TRBJ2-7; 7 nucleotides agree with TRBD1. The CDR3 sequence is 16 residues long. Losses at the gene ends were 3 bases for V and 0 bases for J; bases not matched to a gene: 8. Germline V lookup: CDR1 LGHNA, CDR2 YSLEER. CDR3 DNA sequence: TGCGCCAGCAGCCAGTACAGGGGACGGGACTCCTACGAGCAGTACTTC. Encoded protein: CASSQYRGRDSYEQYF.

The rearrangement joins TRBV4-1 to TRBJ1-1; 12 bases match TRBD1. J lost 11 bases, V lost 0 bases, and 7 bases had no gene match. CDR3 length: 15 amino acids. Germline loops: CDR1 MGHRA, CDR2 YSYEKL. The CDR3 is CASSQERDRGPGAFF. DNA of the CDR3: TGCGCCAGCAGCCAAGAGAGGGACAGGGGGCCCGGGGCTTTCTTT.

The rearrangement uses TRBV30 and TRBJ1-4; the D is unclear. Trimming removed 3 bases from V and 0 bases from J, with 11 bases in between. CDR1 is GTSNPN, CDR2 SVGIG, per germline (reference sequence). CDR3 length: 15 amino acids. The CDR3 loop reads CAWRGTGTTNEKLFF. Written as DNA, the CDR3 is TGTGCCTGGAGAGGAACGGGAACAACTAATGAAAAACTGTTTTTT. The variable domain in full, completed from reference TRBV30 and TRBJ1-4, reads SQTIHQWPATLVQPVGSPLSLECTVEGTSNPNLYWYRQAAGRGLQLLFYSVGIGQISSEVPQNLSASRPQDRQFILSSKKLLLSDSGFYLCAWRGTGTTNEKLFFGSGTQLSVL.

This sequence joins TRBV20-1 and TRBJ1-5, with TRBD1 identical over 7 bases. Germline V CDR1 and CDR2: DFQATT, SNEGSKA (reference sequence). The CDR3 consists of 16 residues. The V and J ends lost 3 bases and 0 bases, in that order; junction bases with no gene match: 8. CDR3 loop: CSASPLQGNSNQPQHF. DNA for the CDR3: TGCAGTGCTAGCCCTTTACAGGGGAATAGCAATCAGCCCCAGCATTTT.

The chain uses TRBV7-9 and TRBJ2-7, with D possibly being TRBD2 (6 bases). Germline-derived CDR1 and CDR2 are SEHNR and FQNEAQ (reference sequence). Between the trimmed V and J ends, which lost 0 bases and 2 bases, there was a span of 14 bases. The CDR3 spans 16 residues. The CDR3 protein is CASSLARGSGAYEQYF. DNA of the CDR3: TGTGCCAGCAGCTTAGCTCGGGGGAGTGGAGCCTACGAGCAGTACTTC.

The V and J genes are TRBV29-1 and TRBJ2-1, with TRBD2 as a possible D gene (6 bases). Trimming removed 2 bases from V and 0 bases from J, with 14 bases in between. Germline-derived CDR1 and CDR2 are SQVTM and ANQGSEA. CDR3 length: 16 amino acids. CDR3 bases: TGCAGCGTTGAACCGGGCGGGGAACGCTCCTACAATGAGCAGTTCTTC. This encodes CSVEPGGERSYNEQFF.

This clonotype was seen more than once but under ten times. The CDR3 DNA reads as TGTGCCAGCAGCCCATCCCGTTCTGCAGGGGACCATGGCTACACCTTC. This translates into CASSPSRSAGDHGYTF. The V call is TRBV7-6, the J call TRBJ1-2; TRBD1 might be the D (6 bases). V was cut by 5 bases and J by 6 bases, with 22 bases left in between. The CDR3 sequence is 16 residues long. The germline gives CDR1 SGHVS, CDR2 FNYEAQ.

J is TRBJ1-3 and V is TRBV14; D remains unclear. The germline V gene has CDR1 SGHDN and CDR2 FVKESK. The CDR3 sequence is 12 residues long. The V end lost 6 bases, the J end lost 1 base, and 4 bases lay between the germline ends. The CDR3 bases are TGTGCCAGCAGGGATTCTGGAAACACCATATATTTT. Encoded protein: CASRDSGNTIYF. Full variable domain (remainder filled in from reference TRBV14 and TRBJ1-3): EAGVTQFPSHSVIEKGQTVTLRCDPISGHDNLYWYRRVMGKEIKFLLHFVKESKQDESGMPNNRFLAERTGGTYSTLKVQPAELEDSGVYFCASRDSGNTIYFGEGSWLTVV.

The V call is TRBV5-1, the J call TRBJ1-6; 10 bases align to TRBD1. With V trimmed by 3 bases and J by 5 bases, 8 bases remained unmatched. Germline assignment: CDR1 SGHRS and CDR2 YFSETQ. This CDR3 is built from 17 residues. The CDR3 loop is CASSSWGQGNNNSPLHF. The CDR3 coding sequence is TGCGCCAGCAGCTCGTGGGGACAGGGGAACAATAATTCACCCCTCCACTTT.

The rearrangement joins TRBV10-3 to TRBJ2-7; 7 nucleotides line up with TRBD1. Germline CDR1 reads ENHRY; CDR2 reads SYGVKD. CDR3 size: 15 residues. The V gene end was trimmed by 2 bases and the J gene end by 5 bases; junction bases not matched to a gene: 9. DNA of the CDR3: TGTGCCATCAGTGAGGCAGGGGGTAATAACCACGAGCAGTACTTC. This codes for CAISEAGGNNHEQYF.

The rearrangement uses TRBV25-1 and TRBJ2-7, with D maybe TRBD1 (6 bases). V was trimmed by 3 bases and J by 3 bases, leaving 9 bases between them. CDR3 length: 13 amino acids. Germline CDR1 is MGHDK and CDR2 is SYGVNS. CDR3 protein: CASSDDRNYEQYF. The CDR3 region has the DNA TGTGCCAGCAGTGACGACAGGAACTACGAGCAGTACTTC.

With regard to this clonotype: The junction departs from germline at one end; a sequencing error may be responsible. The rearrangement links TRBV10-3 to TRBJ2-7; TRBD1 agrees at 9 bases. CDR3 length: 12 amino acids. Per the germline V gene, CDR1 is ENHRY and CDR2 is SYGVKD. CDR3: CAISTKSGTGHF. Written as DNA, the CDR3 is TGTGCCATCAGTACTAAGTCCGGGACAGGGCACTTC.

The rearrangement links TRBV7-9 to TRBJ2-7; 8 positions match TRBD1. V lost 5 bases to trimming and J lost 2 bases; unmatched junction nucleotides: 2. The germline CDR1 and CDR2 sequences are SEHNR and FQNEAQ (reference sequence). This CDR3 has 13 amino acids. Here the CDR3 reads CASSGQGPYEQYF. The CDR3 DNA is TGTGCCAGCAGCGGACAGGGCCCCTACGAGCAGTACTTC.

To note about this clonotype: Because the CDR3's place on the DNA is in doubt, the DNA is left out and the CDR3 is given as listed by TCRdb. The chain couples TRBV5-5 to TRBJ2-1; the table's D call of TRBD1 was not tested on the DNA. Both ends counted, the CDR3 spans 14 residues. Germline V gene sequence: CDR1 SGHKS, CDR2 YYEKEE (reference sequence). The CDR3 here is CASSLVGQGSYGFF.

The chain recombines TRBV24-1 with TRBJ1-4; D remains unclear. Germline values: CDR1 KGHDR, CDR2 SFDVKD. The CDR3 has 11 amino acids. V was trimmed by 4 bases and J by 14 bases, leaving 10 bases between them. CDR3 sequence: CATSDGVGLFF. DNA for the CDR3: TGTGCCACCAGTGACGGGGTAGGGCTGTTTTTT.

The chain employs TRBV20-1 and TRBJ2-7; D remains ambiguous. V was clipped by 4 bases and J by 3 bases, with 13 bases between them. Germline-derived CDR1 and CDR2 are DFQATT and SNEGSKA (reference sequence). This CDR3 spans 13 amino acids. In nucleotides, the CDR3 is TGCAGTGCTAAGACTGGCAGTCTCTACGAGCAGTACTTC. This codes for CSAKTGSLYEQYF.

The chain combines TRBV19 with TRBJ2-7, with 7 bases matching TRBD1. Germline assignment: CDR1 LNHDA and CDR2 SQIVND (reference sequence). The CDR3 spans 12 residues. The V and J ends lost 9 bases and 8 bases, in that order; junction bases with no gene match: 10. The CDR3 here is CASSETGDQQYF. The CDR3, as DNA: TGTGCCAGCTCCGAAACAGGGGATCAGCAGTACTTC. The entire variable domain, with the rest obtained from reference TRBV19 and TRBJ2-7, is as follows: DGGITQSPKYLFRKEGQNVTLSCEQNLNHDAMYWYRQDPGQGLRLIYYSQIVNDFQKGDIAEGYSVSREKKESFPLTVTSAQKNPTAFYLCASSETGDQQYFGPGTRLTVT.

The V and J genes are TRBV4-3 and TRBJ1-2, with 8 bases lining up with TRBD1. V trimming: 4 bases; J trimming: 8 bases; junction bases outside the gene matches: 12. The CDR3 sequence is 15 residues long. CDR1 and CDR2 from the germline V gene are LGHNA and YSLEER. This CDR3 is CASSLTYQGASGYTF. CDR3 nucleotides: TGCGCCAGCAGCCTAACCTACCAGGGGGCAAGCGGCTACACCTTC.

The chain is built from TRBV2 and TRBJ1-2; D remains ambiguous. The CDR3 loop spans 15 amino acids. The germline CDR1 and CDR2 sequences are SNHLY and FYNNEI. V was cut by 1 base and J by 7 bases, with 16 bases left in between. CDR3 sequence (DNA): TGTGCCAGCAGTGAAGTCCGCCAACGGTCTCCTGGCTACACCTTC. It specifies CASSEVRQRSPGYTF.